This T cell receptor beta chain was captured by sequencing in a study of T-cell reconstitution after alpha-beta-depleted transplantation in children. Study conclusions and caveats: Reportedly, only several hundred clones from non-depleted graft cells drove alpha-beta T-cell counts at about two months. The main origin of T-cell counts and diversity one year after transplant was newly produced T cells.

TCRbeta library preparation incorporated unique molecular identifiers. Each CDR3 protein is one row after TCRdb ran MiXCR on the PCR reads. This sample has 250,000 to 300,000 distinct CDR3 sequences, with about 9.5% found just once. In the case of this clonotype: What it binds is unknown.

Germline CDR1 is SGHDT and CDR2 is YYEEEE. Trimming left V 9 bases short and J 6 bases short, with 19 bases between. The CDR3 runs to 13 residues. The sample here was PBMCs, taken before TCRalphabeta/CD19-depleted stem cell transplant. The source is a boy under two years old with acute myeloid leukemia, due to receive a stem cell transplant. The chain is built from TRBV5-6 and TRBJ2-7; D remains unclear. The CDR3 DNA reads TGTGCCATCGGCCTCGGGCCCTTCTGCGAGCAGTACTTC. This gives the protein CAIGLGPFCEQYF.